These T cell receptor beta chains were read from a single sample in a study of shared clonotypes between healthy human individuals. The method was immunoSEQ multiplex PCR; TCRdb's version includes in-frame clones alone and lacks a portion of them. The sample carries hundreds of thousands of clones, roughly 95% recorded once. The sequencing sample was made of naive CD8+ T cells sorted from blood. The source of these receptors is a woman aged 25-40 years in good health. The CDR3 runs from the conserved cysteine through the conserved F or W. The order of the fields is CDR3 protein, V gene, J gene.

CDR3 protein: CAWSVSSAGLGETQYF
V gene: TRBV30
J gene: TRBJ2-5

CDR3 protein: CASSWPGAYEQYF
V gene: TRBV27
J gene: TRBJ2-7

CDR3 protein: CASSEEGPGGDTQYF
V gene: TRBV9
J gene: TRBJ2-3

CDR3 protein: CASSDAAGAPFYGYTF
V gene: TRBV9
J gene: TRBJ1-2

CDR3 protein: CASSDPGQVYEQYF
V gene: TRBV10-1
J gene: TRBJ2-7

CDR3 protein: CASSLGAAHGYTF
V gene: TRBV27
J gene: TRBJ1-2

CDR3 protein: CASREPGGYENTEAFF
V gene: TRBV19
J gene: TRBJ1-1

CDR3 protein: CASSLRGTNQPQHF
V gene: TRBV28
J gene: TRBJ1-5

CDR3 protein: CSVEEGTWKVEQYF
V gene: TRBV29-1
J gene: TRBJ2-7

CDR3 protein: CSVVGGLDGYTF
V gene: TRBV29-1
J gene: TRBJ1-2

CDR3 protein: CASSLRLMGRWQPQHF
V gene: TRBV28
J gene: TRBJ1-5

CDR3 protein: CASSLEVPGFSGNTIYF
V gene: TRBV7-9
J gene: TRBJ1-3

CDR3 protein: CASSFSFGHNEQFF
V gene: TRBV5-1
J gene: TRBJ2-1

CDR3 protein: CASSFGQNEPEANVLTF
V gene: TRBV28
J gene: TRBJ2-6

CDR3 protein: CASSLRQGSHEQYF
V gene: TRBV13
J gene: TRBJ2-7

CDR3 protein: CASSQVRGGELFF
V gene: TRBV4-1
J gene: TRBJ2-2

CDR3 protein: CASRGEGVEAFF
V gene: TRBV7-9
J gene: TRBJ1-1

CDR3 protein: CASSEDRVNTEAFF
V gene: TRBV6-4
J gene: TRBJ1-1

CDR3 protein: CASRGAYEQYF
V gene: TRBV19
J gene: TRBJ2-7

CDR3 protein: CASSFEAGSSYNEQFF
V gene: TRBV28
J gene: TRBJ2-1

CDR3 protein: CASSFRASTEAFF
V gene: TRBV5-4
J gene: TRBJ1-1

CDR3 protein: CSVAIPHYTGTDTQYF
V gene: TRBV29-1
J gene: TRBJ2-3

CDR3 protein: CASSQDRTESYEQYF
V gene: TRBV4-1
J gene: -

CDR3 protein: CASSPTTNYGYTF
V gene: TRBV5-1
J gene: TRBJ1-2